This T cell receptor beta chain was documented in a study of monozygotic twins with inflammatory bowel disease. A note on this clonotype: Its antigen is not identified.

One entry per CDR3 protein, without DNA, is what TCRdb gives after re-calling the 5' RACE reads. This sample's clone table lists about 170,000 distinct CDR3 sequences. This CDR3 spans 13 amino acids. CDR1 DFQATT and CDR2 SNEGSKA come from the germline V gene (reference sequence). Blood was collected, 2 to 2.5 ml per donor. Broader study findings: No distinction between different T cell subtypes was possible.

The J gene is TRBJ1-2, the V gene TRBV20-1; the TCRdb D gene call, TRBD1, has no DNA to confirm it. This TCR was sampled from a human donor with ulcerative colitis or Crohn's disease, or a healthy co-twin of an affected twin (not recorded which). What was sequenced was blood. The CDR3 sequence: CSANIGGWGGYTF.